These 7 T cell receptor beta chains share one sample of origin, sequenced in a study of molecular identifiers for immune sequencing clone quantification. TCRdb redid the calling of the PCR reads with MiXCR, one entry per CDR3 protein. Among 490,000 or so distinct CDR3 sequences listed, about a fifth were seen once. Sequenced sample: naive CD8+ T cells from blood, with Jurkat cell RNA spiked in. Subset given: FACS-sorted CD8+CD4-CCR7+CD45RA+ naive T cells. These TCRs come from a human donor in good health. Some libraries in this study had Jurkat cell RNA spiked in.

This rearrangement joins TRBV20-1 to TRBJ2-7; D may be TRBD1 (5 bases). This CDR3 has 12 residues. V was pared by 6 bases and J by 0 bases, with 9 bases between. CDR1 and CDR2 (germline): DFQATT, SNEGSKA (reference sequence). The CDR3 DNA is TGCAGTGCCGGACACCTCTCCTACGAGCAGTACTTC. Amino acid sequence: CSAGHLSYEQYF.

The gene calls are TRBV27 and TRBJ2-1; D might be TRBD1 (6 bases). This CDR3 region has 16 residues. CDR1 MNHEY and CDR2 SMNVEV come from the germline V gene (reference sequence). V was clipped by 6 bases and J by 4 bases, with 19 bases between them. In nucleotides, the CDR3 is TGTGCCAGCAGCTACATTGACAGGTTTCAGTACAATGAGCAGTTCTTC. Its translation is CASSYIDRFQYNEQFF.

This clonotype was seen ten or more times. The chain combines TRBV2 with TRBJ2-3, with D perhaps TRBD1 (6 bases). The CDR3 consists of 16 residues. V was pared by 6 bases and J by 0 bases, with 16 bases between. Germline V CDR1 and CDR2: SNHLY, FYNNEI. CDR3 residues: CASRDRTAYSTDTQYF. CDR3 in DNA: TGTGCCAGCAGGGATAGGACAGCATATAGCACAGATACGCAGTATTTT.

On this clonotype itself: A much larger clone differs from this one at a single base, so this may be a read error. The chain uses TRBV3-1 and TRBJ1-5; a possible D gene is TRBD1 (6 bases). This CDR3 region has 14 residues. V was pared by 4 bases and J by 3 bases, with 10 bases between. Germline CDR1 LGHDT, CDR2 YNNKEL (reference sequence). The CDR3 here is CASSPGAPNQPQHF. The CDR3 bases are TGTGCCAGCAGCCCGGGGGCTCCCAATCAGCCCCAGCATTTT.

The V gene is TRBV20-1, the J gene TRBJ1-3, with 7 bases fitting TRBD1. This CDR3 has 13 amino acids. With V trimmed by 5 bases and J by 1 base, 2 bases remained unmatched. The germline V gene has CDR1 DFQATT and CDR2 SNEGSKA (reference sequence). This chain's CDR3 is CSAPRGSGNTIYF. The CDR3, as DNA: TGCAGTGCTCCCAGGGGGTCTGGAAACACCATATATTTT.

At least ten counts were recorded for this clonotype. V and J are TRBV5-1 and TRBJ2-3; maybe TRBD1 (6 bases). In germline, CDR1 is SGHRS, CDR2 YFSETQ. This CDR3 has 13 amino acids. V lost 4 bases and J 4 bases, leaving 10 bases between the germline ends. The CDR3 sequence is CASSQTGSDTQYF. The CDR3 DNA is TGCGCCAGCAGCCAAACAGGGTCAGATACGCAGTATTTT.

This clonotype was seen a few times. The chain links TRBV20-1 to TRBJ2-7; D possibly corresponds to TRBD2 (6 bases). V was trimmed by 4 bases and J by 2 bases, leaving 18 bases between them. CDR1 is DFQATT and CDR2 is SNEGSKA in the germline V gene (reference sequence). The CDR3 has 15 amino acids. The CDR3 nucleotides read TGCAGTGCTACATTCTTGGGGGAGGAGCCCTACGAGCAGTACTTC. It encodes CSATFLGEEPYEQYF.